Below are 30 T cell receptor beta chains sequenced from a single sample in a study of cytomegalovirus exposure and HLA in healthy donors (dated by TCRdb to the late 2010s). The method behind the library was the immunoSEQ multiplex PCR assay. The multiplex PCR relied on a mix of 60 forward primers for TCR Vbeta segments and 13 reverse primers for TCR Jbeta segments. Drawn from immuneACCESS, this table holds only the in-frame rearrangements with V and J called that TCRdb kept. Clones are partly lost; checked studies trace under half to an unresolved V gene and leave the rest unexplained. The sample has around 100,000 clones on record. The ten largest clones take up about 3% of the sample. The sequenced sample was PBMCs. The source of these receptors is a man between 35 and 55 years old in good health and CMV-seronegative.

The J gene is TRBJ1-2, the V gene TRBV19, with 7 positions matching TRBD1. CDR3 size: 17 residues. The V gene end was trimmed by 6 bases and the J gene end by 5 bases; junction bases not matched to a gene: 18. Germline lookup yields CDR1 LNHDA and CDR2 SQIVND (reference sequence). CDR3 sequence: CASRDSKAGQQRYGYTF. CDR3 DNA sequence: TGTGCCAGTAGGGATTCGAAGGCGGGACAGCAAAGATATGGCTACACCTTC.

In regard to this clone: The junction and the germline gene differ at one end; a read error may be behind it. This chain uses TRBV25-1 with TRBJ1-1; possible D gene TRBD1, 6 bases. This CDR3 contains 12 residues. The germline V gene encodes CDR1 MGHDK and CDR2 SYGVNS. CDR3 protein: CASQGREAEASF. DNA of the CDR3: TGTGCCAGCCAGGGGAGGGAGGCTGAAGCTTCCTTT.

The chain carries TRBV29-1 and TRBJ1-2; 7 bases agree with TRBD1. This CDR3 spans 13 amino acids. Trimming took 6 bases from V and 4 from J; bases not matched to a gene: 8. Germline V gene data show CDR1 as SQVTM and CDR2 as ANQGSEA. This CDR3 reads CSVTTTGLYGYTF. The CDR3 DNA reads TGCAGCGTCACCACGACAGGGCTCTATGGCTACACCTTC.

The chain combines TRBV2 with TRBJ2-1, with D possibly being TRBD2 (6 bases). Germline V gene sequence: CDR1 SNHLY, CDR2 FYNNEI. V gave up 7 bases and J gave up 4 bases, with 11 bases separating them. The CDR3 loop spans 13 amino acids. The CDR3 DNA follows: TGTGCCAGCAAAACTAGCTCTTACAATGAGCAGTTCTTC. As protein: CASKTSSYNEQFF.

The chain links TRBV6-5 to TRBJ1-5, with 9 nucleotides matching TRBD1. The CDR3 has 16 residues. CDR1 MNHEY and CDR2 SVGAGI come from the germline V gene. After removal of 0 bases from V and 3 bases from J, the junction contained 3 bases not matched to a gene. The CDR3 region is CASSYSGTGSNQPQHF. CDR3 nucleotide sequence: TGTGCCAGCAGTTACTCCGGGACAGGGTCCAATCAGCCCCAGCATTTT.

J is TRBJ2-3 and V is TRBV2; maybe TRBD2 (6 bases). The germline V gene encodes CDR1 SNHLY and CDR2 FYNNEI. V was clipped by 10 bases and J by 5 bases, with 19 bases between them. The CDR3 contains 14 residues. The CDR3 here is CATGPGLQGDTQYF. DNA of the CDR3: TGTGCCACCGGACCGGGACTCCAAGGAGATACGCAGTATTTT.

The rearrangement uses TRBV30 and TRBJ2-7; D possibly corresponds to TRBD2 (6 bases). Germline V gene data show CDR1 as GTSNPN and CDR2 as SVGIG (reference sequence). The length of the CDR3 is 12 residues. The V and J ends lost 1 base and 6 bases respectively, with 10 bases between them. The CDR3 DNA reads as TGTGCCTGGAGTGATCGGAGGGGCGAGCAGTACTTC. It yields the protein CAWSDRRGEQYF.

The chain uses TRBV18 and TRBJ1-1; TRBD1 matches 8 bases. The CDR3 spans 11 residues. The germline V gene has CDR1 KGHSH and CDR2 LQKENI. Losses at the gene ends were 4 bases for V and 11 bases for J; bases not matched to a gene: 3. CDR3 region: CASSLGQGAFF. The CDR3 DNA sequence: TGTGCCAGCTCACTTGGACAGGGCGCTTTCTTT.

The V and J genes are TRBV19 and TRBJ2-7, with 7 bases identical to TRBD1. This CDR3 comprises 15 residues. V shed 5 bases and J 5 bases; nucleotides not matched to a gene: 12. CDR1 and CDR2 (germline): LNHDA, SQIVND (reference sequence). The CDR3 here is CASSQLPGQPHEQYF. In DNA, the CDR3 is TGTGCCAGTAGTCAGTTACCGGGACAGCCCCACGAGCAGTACTTC.

The rearrangement links TRBV28 to TRBJ2-6; a weak D match, TRBD1 (6 bases). This CDR3 region has 15 residues. V lost 3 bases to trimming and J lost 4 bases, with 10 bases between them. Looked up from germline, CDR1 is MDHEN and CDR2 is SYDVKM. The CDR3: CASSFQGSGANVLTF. The CDR3 DNA follows: TGTGCCAGCAGTTTCCAGGGGTCCGGGGCCAACGTCCTGACTTTC.

The chain uses TRBV27 and TRBJ1-5; TRBD1 might be the D (6 bases). Trimming removed 2 bases from V and 3 bases from J, with 8 bases in between. The CDR3 runs to 14 residues. Germline values: CDR1 MNHEY, CDR2 SMNVEV (reference sequence). The CDR3 is CASSLTGYNQPQHF. The CDR3 DNA reads as TGTGCCAGCAGTTTAACAGGGTACAATCAGCCCCAGCATTTT.

The chain joins TRBV11-2 to TRBJ2-2; D unresolved. This CDR3 has 15 residues. Trimming shortened V by 1 base and J by 1 base, and 7 bases separated the two germline ends. CDR1 is SGHAT, CDR2 FQNNGV, per germline. The CDR3 here is CASSLGTMNTGELFF. The DNA for the CDR3 is TGTGCCAGCAGCTTAGGTACTATGAACACCGGGGAGCTGTTTTTT.

The chain uses TRBV27 and TRBJ2-7; D may be TRBD2 (6 bases). The CDR3 runs 13 residues. Germline CDR1 reads MNHEY; CDR2 reads SMNVEV (reference sequence). Trimming removed 8 bases at V and 3 bases at J, with 14 bases between. The DNA of the CDR3 is TGTGCCAGCGGCCCCTCCGGGGGCTACGAGCAGTACTTC. It codes for CASGPSGGYEQYF.

This chain links TRBV6-1 with TRBJ2-7, with TRBD1 matching over 7 bases. This CDR3 spans 15 amino acids. After removal of 5 bases from V and 0 bases from J, the junction contained 7 bases not matched to a gene. Germline-derived CDR1 and CDR2 are MNHNS and SASEGT. DNA of the CDR3: TGTGCCAGCAGTAAAACAGGGGAGAGCTCCTACGAGCAGTACTTC. Translated, it gives CASSKTGESSYEQYF.

This chain joins TRBV2 and TRBJ1-5, with TRBD1 matching 9 bases. The length of the CDR3 is 13 residues. V dropped 8 bases and J dropped 5; count of bases not matched to a gene: 4. Germline CDR1 and CDR2: SNHLY and FYNNEI. CDR3 residues: CASRDRVDQPQHF. The CDR3 DNA reads as TGTGCCAGCCGGGACAGGGTCGATCAGCCCCAGCATTTT.

V is TRBV7-6 and J is TRBJ2-7; 11 bases agree with TRBD2. The CDR3 has 14 amino acids. J gave up 7 bases and V 4 bases, and 6 bases lay outside the gene matches. Germline assignment: CDR1 SGHVS and CDR2 FNYEAQ. The CDR3: CASSSTSGIGEQYF. The CDR3 DNA follows: TGTGCCAGCAGCTCGACTAGCGGGATCGGTGAGCAGTACTTC.

For the CDR3, the DNA is TGTGCCAGCAGCTTAGCGGTCGGAGCGGGGTACAATGAGCAGTTCTTC. It translates to CASSLAVGAGYNEQFF. The chain joins TRBV7-2 to TRBJ2-1; 7 bases are shared with TRBD2. J gave up 4 bases and V 0 bases, and 6 bases lay outside the gene matches. Germline V gene data show CDR1 as SGHTA and CDR2 as FQGNSA. This CDR3 is 16 amino acids long.

This rearrangement joins TRBV5-3 to TRBJ2-3; 14 nucleotides agree with TRBD2. TRBV5-3 is placed among ORFs of uncertain function. V was clipped by 5 bases and J by 2 bases; unmatched bases: 13. The CDR3 length is 19 residues. CDR3 loop: CARRSTSGRDACYTDTQYF. CDR3 sequence (DNA): TGTGCCAGAAGATCGACTAGCGGGAGGGACGCATGTTACACAGATACGCAGTATTTT.

This chain links TRBV2 with TRBJ2-3; D might be TRBD2 (7 bases). CDR1 is SNHLY, CDR2 FYNNEI, per germline. V dropped 8 bases and J dropped 2 bases, with 14 bases sitting between them. The CDR3 is 14 residues long. CDR3 residues: CASVTGTNTDTQYF. CDR3 in DNA: TGTGCCAGCGTTACAGGGACTAACACAGATACGCAGTATTTT.

The V gene is TRBV25-1, the J gene TRBJ2-3; a possible D gene is TRBD1 (6 bases). The CDR3 has 16 amino acids. Per the germline V gene, CDR1 is MGHDK and CDR2 is SYGVNS. V lost 4 bases and J lost 4, with 18 bases in between. The CDR3 DNA sequence: TGTGCCAGCAGTGGCAACAGGGTGAGGGCGGCAGATACGCAGTATTTT. It is translated as CASSGNRVRAADTQYF.

This chain joins TRBV7-2 and TRBJ2-3; possibly TRBD1 for D (6 bases). The V gene's germline CDR1 is SGHTA and CDR2 FQGNSA. The V end lost 5 bases, the J end lost 0 bases, and 12 bases lay between the germline ends. CDR3 length equals 15 residues. This CDR3 reads CASSAGQLSTDTQYF. CDR3 in DNA: TGTGCCAGCAGCGCCGGACAGCTAAGCACAGATACGCAGTATTTT.

The V and J genes are TRBV11-3 and TRBJ2-5, with a possible D match to TRBD2 (6 bases). The CDR3 extends over 12 amino acids. Germline V gene lookup returns CDR1 SGHNT and CDR2 YENEEA. V dropped 5 bases and J dropped 9 bases, with 13 bases sitting between them. This chain's CDR3 is CASSRTGRAQYF. The CDR3 DNA reads TGTGCCAGCAGCCGTACCGGGAGAGCCCAGTACTTC.

The chain employs TRBV25-1 and TRBJ1-1, with 9 bases fitting TRBD1. With 8 bases clipped from V and 6 bases from J, the junction kept 19 bases outside the gene matches. Germline CDR1 reads MGHDK; CDR2 reads SYGVNS. The length of the CDR3 is 17 residues. CDR3 sequence reads: CASRTSWGDRERPEAFF. In nucleotides, the CDR3 is TGTGCCAGCCGTACCTCCTGGGGGGACAGGGAGAGGCCTGAAGCTTTCTTT.

The chain joins TRBV29-1 to TRBJ2-5; tentatively, D is TRBD2 (5 bases). Germline V gives CDR1 SQVTM, CDR2 ANQGSEA. V lost 6 bases and J lost 5, with 13 bases in between. The CDR3 loop spans 12 amino acids. Here the CDR3 reads CSVGGLAETQYF. The CDR3 region has the DNA TGCAGCGTCGGTGGCCTAGCCGAGACCCAGTACTTC. Filled out from reference TRBV29-1 and TRBJ2-5, the complete variable domain reads SAVISQKPSRDICQRGTSLTIQCQVDSQVTMMFWYRQQPGQSLTLIATANQGSEATYESGFVIDKFPISRPNLTFSTLTVSNMSPEDSSIYLCSVGGLAETQYFGPGTRLLVL.

The V gene is TRBV18, the J gene TRBJ1-3; 10 nucleotides align to TRBD1. The V gene's germline CDR1 is KGHSH and CDR2 LQKENI. The CDR3 is made up of 16 amino acids. With V trimmed by 3 bases and J by 0 bases, 2 bases remained unmatched. The CDR3 DNA follows: TGTGCCAGCTCACCGGGGACAGGGGACTCTGGAAACACCATATATTTT. As protein: CASSPGTGDSGNTIYF.

The chain recombines TRBV7-2 with TRBJ2-2; D is uncertain. V dropped 5 bases and J dropped 5 bases, with 6 bases sitting between them. Per the germline V gene, CDR1 is SGHTA and CDR2 is FQGNSA. The CDR3 extends over 12 amino acids. The CDR3 protein is CASSSQTGELFF. In DNA form, the CDR3 reads TGTGCCAGCAGCAGCCAAACCGGGGAGCTGTTTTTT.

This rearrangement joins TRBV5-1 to TRBJ2-5; D ambiguous. The end of the DNA fits TRBJ2-7 better, so the J call may be wrong. The CDR3 consists of 15 residues. Germline V gene sequence: CDR1 SGHRS, CDR2 YFSETQ. This CDR3 reads CASRLLPDPSYEQYF. The DNA for the CDR3 is TGCGCCAGCAGGTTACTACCGGATCCCTCCTACGAGCAGTACTTC.

V and J are TRBV29-1 and TRBJ1-2; 10 bases map to TRBD1. Losses at the gene ends were 4 bases for V and 4 bases for J; bases not matched to a gene: 3. Germline assignment: CDR1 SQVTM and CDR2 ANQGSEA. The CDR3 is made up of 13 amino acids. DNA for the CDR3: TGCAGCGTTGGACAGGGGGCTGGCTATGGCTACACCTTC. This translates into CSVGQGAGYGYTF. Using reference TRBV29-1 and TRBJ1-2 for the parts outside the CDR3, the full variable domain is SAVISQKPSRDICQRGTSLTIQCQVDSQVTMMFWYRQQPGQSLTLIATANQGSEATYESGFVIDKFPISRPNLTFSTLTVSNMSPEDSSIYLCSVGQGAGYGYTFGSGTRLTVV.

V is TRBV5-1 and J is TRBJ1-2; 9 bases align to TRBD1. The length of the CDR3 is 17 residues. Looked up from germline, CDR1 is SGHRS and CDR2 is YFSETQ. With 0 bases clipped from V and 6 bases from J, the junction kept 12 bases outside the gene matches. The CDR3 sequence: CASSLGVGGQGNDGYTF. CDR3 DNA sequence: TGCGCCAGCAGCTTGGGGGTCGGGGGACAGGGAAACGATGGCTACACCTTC.

V and J are TRBV9 and TRBJ2-2; D remains ambiguous. This CDR3 has 14 amino acids. Trimming cost V 3 bases and J 4 bases, with 10 bases left between them. CDR1 SGDLS and CDR2 YYNGEE come from the germline V gene. The CDR3 DNA reads TGTGCCAGCAGCGAGTTTACCGGCACCGGGGAGCTGTTTTTT. Translating it yields CASSEFTGTGELFF.